The entry below describes one T cell receptor (beta chain). This receptor's antigen is unknown. Base quality data are lacking; no much larger clone is found one base away. The entry originates in a study of T cell responses to AZD1222 COVID-19 vaccine (dated by TCRdb to the early 2020s). Background for the entire study: A total of 240 or so trial participants underwent TCR sequencing, of whom roughly 210 had received two doses of AZD1222 and around 25 had received two doses of the MenACWY control vaccine. Trial participants were enrolled by age into 18-55, 56-69 and 70-plus year subgroups, with approximately 160, 26 and 62 TCR-sequenced participants respectively. General conclusions and limits of the study: In the small 56-69-year group, the increase in depth fell short of significance, most likely because of low power. Participants were mostly white British and included more females than males, and it was suggested by the authors that clonal diversity may have been underestimated. CD4 TCRs associated with the vaccine covered the entire spike protein, and the dominant responses were in regions 160-218 and 743-854. Only five to seven AZD1222 recipients were SARS-CoV-2 seropositive at baseline, limiting conclusions about previously exposed vaccinees. No day 14 peak-response samples were available, so repertoires were characterized only after the peak T cell response. After two AZD1222 doses, both the breadth and the depth of spike-specific TCRs were significantly higher than at day 0 and than in MenACWY recipients. Reportedly, almost half of the unique spike-specific TCRs recognized epitopes lying outside the regions that are mutated in the B.1.351 and B.1.1.7 variants.

There are 17 amino acids in the CDR3, from cysteine to phenylalanine inclusive. Just the 51-base CDR3 DNA is kept, in frame starting at base 1. In the germline V gene, CDR1 corresponds to SGHRS and CDR2 to YFSETQ. Relative to germline, V is missing 3 bases and J is missing 4 bases, with 9 bases of the junction outside any gene match. Taken with the paper, the label for time point translates to: about 28 days (+/-7) after the second vaccine dose. AZD1222 recipients whose second dose came at about 4 weeks and those whose second dose came at about 12 weeks were combined into one group, since spike-specific TCR depth and breadth did not differ between the two schedules. Vaccinee samples were obtained from the UK trials COV001 and COV002, which included a single-blind randomized controlled phase 2/3 trial of AZD1222 (ChAdOx1 nCoV-19) in healthy adults. For TCRbeta chain sequencing, PBMC samples from trial participants were taken at day 0 and at day 28 after the second dose.

The CDR3 regions of human TCRbeta chains were analyzed by immunosequencing. On the study's bioinformatics: Repertoire TCRs were matched against a reference library of SARS-CoV-2-specific TCRs generated with the MIRA antigen-specificity platform. Breadth was defined as the fraction of unique TCRs that were SARS-CoV-2-associated. Depth was defined as the fraction of total T cells that were SARS-CoV-2-associated. Using the MIRA data, each spike-specific TCR was assigned both to the spike region to which the TCR was reactive and to a CD4 or CD8 class. Log10-transformed breadth and depth values were compared by one-way ANOVA with Sidak's multiple comparisons tests. This is the immuneACCESS table as TCRdb keeps it, with only in-frame sequences that have V and J called. A part of the clones is gone; compared with another copy, unresolved V genes explain less than half, and the rest is unexplained. V and J calls and clone size follow that table, whereas D and trimming were derived from the DNA. Here the sample has 140,000 to 150,000 clones; about 91% occur a single time. The ten largest clones add up to 3.8% of the sample.

This sequence originates from an adult who received the AZD1222 COVID-19 vaccine. The sequencing used peripheral blood, collected 28 days after the second AZD1222 dose. The sequence joins TRBV5-1 to TRBJ2-1; 11 of the junction bases match TRBD2. The CDR3 has the sequence CASSSTPSGGSYNEQFF. Read as DNA, the sequence is TGCGCCAGCAGCTCAACGCCTAGCGGGGGGAGTTACAATGAGCAGTTCTTC.